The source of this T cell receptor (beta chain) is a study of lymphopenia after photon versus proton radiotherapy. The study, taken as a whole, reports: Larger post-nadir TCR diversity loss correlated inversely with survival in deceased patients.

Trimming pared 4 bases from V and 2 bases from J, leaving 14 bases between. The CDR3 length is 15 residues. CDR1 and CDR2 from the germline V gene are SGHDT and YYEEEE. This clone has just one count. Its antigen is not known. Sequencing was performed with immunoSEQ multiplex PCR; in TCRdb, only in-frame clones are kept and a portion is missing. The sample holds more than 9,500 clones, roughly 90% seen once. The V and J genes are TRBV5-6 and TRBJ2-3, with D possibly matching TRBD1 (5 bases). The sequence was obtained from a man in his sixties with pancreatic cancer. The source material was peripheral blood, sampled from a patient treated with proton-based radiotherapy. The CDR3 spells CASSPGWGTTDTQYF. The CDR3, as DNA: TGTGCCAGCAGCCCCGGGTGGGGCACCACAGATACGCAGTATTTT.